Detailed here is one TCR beta chain. As yet, its antigen is unknown. This entry belongs to a study of cytotoxic CD8 clonotypes in ibrutinib-treated CLL. Study-wide context: Overall, some 25 responses were partial and 2 complete; following median about 69 months, roughly 15 patients stayed remitted and about twelve progressed. General study points: Increased clonality at ibrutinib response gave way to a return toward baseline at progression. At the start, clonality exceeded age-matched healthy donors and followed circulating CD8+ T-cell counts. With treatment, public clonotypes, which were uncommon, either contracted or remained stable.

Repertoires were generated with immunoSEQ multiplex PCR, while TCRdb's copy carries only in-frame clones and drops some. The sample holds around 310,000 clones, around four fifths seen once. The ends were cut back, 0 bases at V and 3 bases at J, with 12 bases in the middle. This CDR3 comprises 15 residues. Germline assignment: CDR1 GTSNPN and CDR2 SVGIG (reference sequence). The rearrangement joins TRBV30 to TRBJ2-1; weak D call: TRBD2 (5 bases). The specimen was PBMCs, collected before ibrutinib treatment. This receptor was obtained from a human donor with chronic lymphocytic leukemia. The CDR3 DNA follows: TGTGCCTGGAGTGTACGGGGAGTTGGCTACAATGAGCAGTTCTTC. Translation gives CAWSVRGVGYNEQFF. Supplemented by reference TRBV30 and TRBJ2-1, the full variable domain reads SQTIHQWPATLVQPVGSPLSLECTVEGTSNPNLYWYRQAAGRGLQLLFYSVGIGQISSEVPQNLSASRPQDRQFILSSKKLLLSDSGFYLCAWSVRGVGYNEQFFGPGTRLTVL.